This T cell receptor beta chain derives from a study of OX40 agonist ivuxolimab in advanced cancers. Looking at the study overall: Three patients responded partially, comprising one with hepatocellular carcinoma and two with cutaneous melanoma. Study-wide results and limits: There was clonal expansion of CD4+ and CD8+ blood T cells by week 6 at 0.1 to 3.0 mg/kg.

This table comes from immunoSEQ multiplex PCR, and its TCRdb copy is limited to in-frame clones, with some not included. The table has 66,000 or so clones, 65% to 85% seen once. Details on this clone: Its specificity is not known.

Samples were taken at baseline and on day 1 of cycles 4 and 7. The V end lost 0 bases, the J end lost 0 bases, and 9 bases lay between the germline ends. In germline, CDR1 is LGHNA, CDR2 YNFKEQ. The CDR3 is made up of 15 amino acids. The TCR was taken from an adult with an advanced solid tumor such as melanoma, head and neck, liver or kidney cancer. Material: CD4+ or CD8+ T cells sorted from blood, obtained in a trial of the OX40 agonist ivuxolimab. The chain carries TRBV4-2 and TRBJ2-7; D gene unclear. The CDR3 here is CASSQDRSDSYEQYF. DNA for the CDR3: TGTGCCAGCAGCCAAGATCGCTCGGACTCCTACGAGCAGTACTTC.